Below, one T cell receptor (beta chain) is given with its context. A single base separates this from a much larger clone, so it may be a read error. Trimming stripped 6 bases from V and 9 bases from J, with 12 bases between. The CDR3 runs to 11 residues. Germline V gives CDR1 SNHLY, CDR2 FYNNEI. Among the patients, aged 18 to 65, hyperthyroidism was newly diagnosed and had lasted under 2 months. This specimen comes from a study of T cells in Graves' hyperthyroidism and ophthalmopathy. Study overall: Sampling of peripheral blood happened at initial diagnosis, prior to any treatment.

Amplified TCR beta CDR3 regions came from RNA transcripts. The TCR CDR3 was amplified in a first-round RT-PCR using the HTBI primer set. One entry per CDR3 protein results from TCRdb running MiXCR on the multiplex PCR reads. Here the sample spans hundreds of thousands of distinct CDR3 sequences, approximately 13% being singletons. This sequence originates from a woman in her twenties or thirties with Graves' hyperthyroidism. The J gene is TRBJ2-7, the V gene TRBV2; D is uncertain. Sequencing was done on a sample of blood. CDR3 in DNA: TGTGCCAGCAGCGACCAACTACCGCAGTACTTC. Its translation: CASSDQLPQYF.